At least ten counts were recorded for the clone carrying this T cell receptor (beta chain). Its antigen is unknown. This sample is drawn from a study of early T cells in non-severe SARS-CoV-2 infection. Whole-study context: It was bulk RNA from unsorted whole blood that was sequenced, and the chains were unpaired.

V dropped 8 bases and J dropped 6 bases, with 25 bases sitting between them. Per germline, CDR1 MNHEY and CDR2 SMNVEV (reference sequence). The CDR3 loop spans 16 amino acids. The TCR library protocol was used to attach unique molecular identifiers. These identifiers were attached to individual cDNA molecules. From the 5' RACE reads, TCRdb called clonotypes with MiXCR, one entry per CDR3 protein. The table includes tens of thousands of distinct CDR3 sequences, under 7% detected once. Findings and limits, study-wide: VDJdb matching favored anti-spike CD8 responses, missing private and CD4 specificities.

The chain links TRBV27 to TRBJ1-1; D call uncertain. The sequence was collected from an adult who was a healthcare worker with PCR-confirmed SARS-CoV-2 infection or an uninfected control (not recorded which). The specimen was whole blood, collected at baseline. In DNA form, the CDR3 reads TGTGCCAGCCGACCCAACATAATAGGCGTTAGGGCTGAAGCTTTCTTT. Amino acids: CASRPNIIGVRAEAFF.